The 20 T cell receptor beta chains below come from one sample, sequenced in a study of metastatic and nonmetastatic thyroid tumors. TCRdb reassembled clones from the PCR reads with MiXCR. The table includes around 17,000 clones, 23% detected once. Patients were all untreated before their thyroid surgery. The sequenced material came from adjacent normal tissue. The receptor source for this set is a female donor with papillary thyroid cancer or a benign thyroid nodule (not recorded which). Some clones in this sample may be carry-over from other donors' samples.

About this clone: The CDR3 does not end in the conserved phenylalanine or tryptophan, so this is likely a read error. This chain uses TRBV6-1 with TRBJ1-1, with TRBD1 matching over 9 bases. This CDR3 has 14 amino acids. Germline V gives CDR1 MNHNS, CDR2 SASEGT. This CDR3 is CARRLTGGDTDAFY. CDR3 in DNA: TGTGCCAGAAGACTGACAGGGGGGGACACTGATGCTTTCTAT.

On this clone itself: It may be a read error: a sequence one base away is much more abundant. The gene calls are TRBV20-1 and TRBJ2-1, with 8 bases aligning to TRBD1. The germline V gene encodes CDR1 DFQATT and CDR2 SNEGSKA (reference sequence). This CDR3 is built from 20 residues. As DNA, the CDR3 is TGCAGTGCTAGAGTTGAGCAGGGGGCTGGAAGGGACTCAACCTACGATGAGCAGTTCTTC. This codes for CSARVEQGAGRDSTYDEQFF.

This clone was seen repeatedly, ten times or more. The V gene is TRBV20-1, the J gene TRBJ2-7; 10 bases align to TRBD2. V gave up 6 bases and J gave up 2 bases; unmatched junction bases: 16. This CDR3 is 17 amino acids long. Per the germline V gene, CDR1 is DFQATT and CDR2 is SNEGSKA (reference sequence). The CDR3 region has the DNA TGCAGTGCGGGAGGGGGGTTAGCGGGAGGCCCGACCTACGAGCAGTACTTC. Its translation: CSAGGGLAGGPTYEQYF.

This clone was seen once. V and J are TRBV9 and TRBJ2-7; D gene ambiguous. V was pared by 4 bases and J by 3 bases, with 23 bases between. The CDR3 is made up of 17 amino acids. Germline values: CDR1 SGDLS, CDR2 YYNGEE. The CDR3 DNA reads as TGTGCCAGCAGCCCCCGAGGTGGTATCTGGAGAAGCTACGAGCAGTACTTC. This sequence encodes CASSPRGGIWRSYEQYF. Looking up the rest from reference TRBV9 and TRBJ2-7 gives the full variable domain: DSGVTQTPKHLITATGQRVTLRCSPRSGDLSVYWYQQSLDQGLQFLIQYYNGEERAKGNILERFSAQQFPDLHSELNLSSLELGDSALYFCASSPRGGIWRSYEQYFGPGTRLTVT.

This clone was observed a handful of times. This chain joins TRBV19 and TRBJ2-7; D uncertain. The CDR3 extends over 13 amino acids. Looked up from germline, CDR1 is LNHDA and CDR2 is SQIVND (reference sequence). The V and J ends lost 4 bases and 9 bases respectively, with 16 bases between them. The CDR3 sequence: CASSNLLSRRQYF. CDR3 bases: TGTGCCAGTAGTAATTTGCTCAGCCGCAGGCAGTACTTC. The complete variable domain, with remaining parts taken from reference TRBV19 and TRBJ2-7, reads DGGITQSPKYLFRKEGQNVTLSCEQNLNHDAMYWYRQDPGQGLRLIYYSQIVNDFQKGDIAEGYSVSREKKESFPLTVTSAQKNPTAFYLCASSNLLSRRQYFGPGTRLTVT.

This clone was counted many times. This sample includes further DNA sequences coding for the same CDR3. This chain joins TRBV13 and TRBJ2-1, with D perhaps TRBD1 or TRBD2 (6 bases each). V was shortened by 5 bases and J by 2 bases, with 19 bases between the two germline ends. Germline V gene lookup returns CDR1 PRHDT and CDR2 FYEKMQ (reference sequence). The CDR3 runs 17 residues. As DNA, the CDR3 is TGTGCCAGCAGCCCCGCGCCGGGGGCCGCGACCTACAATGAGCAGTTCTTC. Translating gives CASSPAPGAATYNEQFF.

This clone was counted ten times or more. This specimen includes other DNA sequences encoding the same CDR3. This sequence joins TRBV12-3 or TRBV12-4 and TRBJ2-6; D is unresolved. This CDR3 comprises 15 residues. V lost 3 bases and J lost 0, with 6 bases in between. The DNA of the CDR3 is TGTGCCAGCAGTTTTATGGGCTCTGGGGCCAACGTCCTGACTTTC. It yields the protein CASSFMGSGANVLTF.

Concerning this clone: Other DNA sequences in the same sample also yield this CDR3. The chain joins TRBV5-1 to TRBJ1-1; unclear D gene. Germline V gene data show CDR1 as SGHRS and CDR2 as YFSETQ. V was trimmed by 0 bases and J by 2 bases, leaving 2 bases between them. The CDR3 is made up of 12 amino acids. The CDR3: CASSLDNTEAFF. As DNA, the CDR3 is TGCGCCAGCAGCTTGGACAACACTGAAGCTTTCTTT.

This clone is termed medium-sized. The chain links TRBV20-1 to TRBJ1-1; D ambiguous. Germline values: CDR1 DFQATT, CDR2 SNEGSKA (reference sequence). The CDR3 loop spans 13 amino acids. Trimming pared 1 base from V and 0 bases from J, leaving 6 bases between. The CDR3 nucleotides read TGCAGTGCTAGAGTGCGGTTGAACACTGAAGCTTTCTTT. Residues: CSARVRLNTEAFF.

This clone was counted ten times or more. A much larger clone differs by one base, so this may be a read error. The rearrangement uses TRBV12-3 or TRBV12-4 and TRBJ2-7; D ambiguous. CDR3 length: 15 residues. This CDR3 is CTSSLGMGRAYEQYF. CDR3 nucleotide sequence: TGTACCAGCAGCTTAGGGATGGGCAGAGCCTACGAGCAGTACTTC.

By share of the sample, this clone is medium-sized (0.01 to 0.1%). The V and J genes are TRBV2 and TRBJ1-2; no firm D call. Germline CDR1 and CDR2: SNHLY and FYNNEI. This CDR3 is 15 amino acids long. V dropped 8 bases and J dropped 7 bases, with 23 bases sitting between them. The CDR3 is CASSATRGESSGYTF. In nucleotides, the CDR3 is TGTGCCAGCTCTGCCACCCGGGGAGAGAGTAGTGGCTACACCTTC.

This clone appeared many times. A read error may be the cause here, since a much bigger clone is one base away. For the CDR3, the DNA is TGTGCCAGCAGCCCCCGTCGGCAGGGGATATACAATGAGCAGCTCTTC. Protein: CASSPRRQGIYNEQLF. The chain links TRBV7-8 to TRBJ2-1, with D perhaps matching TRBD1 (6 bases). CDR1 and CDR2 (germline): SGHVS, FQNEAQ. There are 16 residues in the CDR3. The entire variable domain, with the rest obtained from reference TRBV7-8 and TRBJ2-1, is as follows: GAGVSQSPRYKVAKRGQDVALRCDPISGHVSLFWYQQALGQGPEFLTYFQNEAQLDKSGLPSDRFFAERPEGSVSTLKIQRTQQEDSAVYLCASSPRRQGIYNEQLFGPGTRLTVL.

This clone was seen ten or more times. V is TRBV12-3 or TRBV12-4 and J is TRBJ2-3; no clear D gene. V shed 3 bases and J shed 5 bases, with 3 bases lying between them. The CDR3 is 11 residues long. DNA for the CDR3: TGTGCCAGCAGTTTCCTAGATACGCAGTATTTT. As protein: CASSFLDTQYF.

The sample holds a few counts of this clone. This may be a read error, as it is one base from a much larger clone. The rearrangement joins TRBV28 to TRBJ2-5; the match to TRBD2 covers 7 bases. This CDR3 has 14 residues. CDR1 is MDHEN, CDR2 SYDVKM, per germline. As DNA, the CDR3 is TGTACCAGCAGTTCCAGCGGGACCCAAGAGACCCAGTACTTC. It codes for CTSSSSGTQETQYF.

This clone showed up many times. Here the CDR3 DNA reads TGTGCCTGGAGTGAAAACTGGGTAACTGAAGCTTTCTTT. Encoded protein: CAWSENWVTEAFF. V gene TRBV30 combines with J gene TRBJ1-1, with unresolved D. Germline CDR1 is GTSNPN and CDR2 is SVGIG (reference sequence). This CDR3 has 13 residues. V shed 1 base and J shed 5 bases, with 11 bases lying between them.

In this sample, this clone turned up many times. This chain connects TRBV30 to TRBJ2-1; a weak D match, TRBD1 (5 bases). CDR3 size: 14 residues. Germline V gives CDR1 GTSNPN, CDR2 SVGIG (reference sequence). The V and J ends lost 4 bases and 6 bases respectively, with 16 bases between them. The CDR3 coding sequence is TGTGCCTGGACAAGGACACCTTTTGCCAATGAGCAGTTCTTC. Translating gives CAWTRTPFANEQFF.

This chain connects TRBV5-1 to TRBJ2-7, with 14 positions matching TRBD2. After removal of 4 bases from V and 0 bases from J, the junction contained 6 bases not matched to a gene. This CDR3 comprises 17 residues. CDR1 and CDR2 from the germline V gene are SGHRS and YFSETQ. For the CDR3, the DNA is TGCGCCAGCAGCCCCGGACTAGCGGGAGGCCTCTCCTACGAGCAGTACTTC. It translates to CASSPGLAGGLSYEQYF.

The V and J genes are TRBV5-1 and TRBJ2-2, with 8 bases identical to TRBD1. V lost 4 bases to trimming and J lost 4 bases; unmatched junction nucleotides: 9. The CDR3 totals 16 residues. Germline V CDR1 and CDR2: SGHRS, YFSETQ. CDR3 amino acids: CASSLDRGEGTGELFF. CDR3 nucleotide sequence: TGCGCCAGCAGCCTAGACAGGGGAGAAGGCACCGGGGAGCTGTTTTTT.

The chain joins TRBV5-1 to TRBJ1-6; the match to TRBD1 covers 12 bases. Unmatched junction bases numbered 8, after V lost 0 bases and J lost 10 bases. Germline CDR1 is SGHRS and CDR2 is YFSETQ. The CDR3 has 17 amino acids. CDR3 amino acids: CASSLAGQGATGSPLHF. CDR3 nucleotides: TGCGCCAGCAGCTTGGCGGGACAGGGGGCAACGGGATCACCCCTCCACTTT.

By sample share, this clone is medium-sized. V usage is TRBV28 and J usage is TRBJ2-2; D not resolved. Per the germline V gene, CDR1 is MDHEN and CDR2 is SYDVKM. Trimming took 4 bases from V and 0 from J, leaving 0 bases between them. CDR3 length equals 12 residues. The CDR3 here is CASSSNTGELFF. CDR3 nucleotide sequence: TGTGCCAGCAGTTCGAACACCGGGGAGCTGTTTTTT.